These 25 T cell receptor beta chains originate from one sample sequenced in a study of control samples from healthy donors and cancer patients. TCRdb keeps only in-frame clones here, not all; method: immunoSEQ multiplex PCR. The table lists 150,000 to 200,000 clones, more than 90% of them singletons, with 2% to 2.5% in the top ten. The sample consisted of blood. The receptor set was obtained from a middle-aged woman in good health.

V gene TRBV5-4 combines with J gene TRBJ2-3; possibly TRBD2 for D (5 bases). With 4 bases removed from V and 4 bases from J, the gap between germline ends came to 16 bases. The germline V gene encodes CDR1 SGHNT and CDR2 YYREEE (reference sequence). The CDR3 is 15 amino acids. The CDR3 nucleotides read TGTGCCAGCAGCCCGGACTCCCGTGGGCCAGATACGCAGTATTTT. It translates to CASSPDSRGPDTQYF.

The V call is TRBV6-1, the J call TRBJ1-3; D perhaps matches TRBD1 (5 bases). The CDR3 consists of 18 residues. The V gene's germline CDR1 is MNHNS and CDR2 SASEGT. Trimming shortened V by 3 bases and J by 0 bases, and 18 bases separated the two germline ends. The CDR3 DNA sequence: TGTGCCAGCAGTGAGTTCCGGCTCTGGACATCCTCTGGAAACACCATATATTTT. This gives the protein CASSEFRLWTSSGNTIYF.

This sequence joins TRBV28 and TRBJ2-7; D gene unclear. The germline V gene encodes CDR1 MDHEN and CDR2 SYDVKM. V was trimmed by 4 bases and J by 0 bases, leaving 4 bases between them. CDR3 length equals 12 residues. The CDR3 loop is CASSSSSYEQYF. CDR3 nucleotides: TGTGCCAGCAGTTCCAGCTCCTACGAGCAGTACTTC.

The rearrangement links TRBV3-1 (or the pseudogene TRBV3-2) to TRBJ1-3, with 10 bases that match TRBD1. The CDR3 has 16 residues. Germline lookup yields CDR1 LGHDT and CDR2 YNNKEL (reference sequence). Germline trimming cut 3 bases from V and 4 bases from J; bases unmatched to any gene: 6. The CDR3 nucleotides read TGTGCCAGCAGCCAGGGAGACAGGGGGCGAGGAAACACCATATATTTT. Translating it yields CASSQGDRGRGNTIYF.

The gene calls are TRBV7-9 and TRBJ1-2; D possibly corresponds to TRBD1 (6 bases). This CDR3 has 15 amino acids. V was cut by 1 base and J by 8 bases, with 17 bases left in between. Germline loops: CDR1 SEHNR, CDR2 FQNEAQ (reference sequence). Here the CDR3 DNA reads TGTGCCAGCAGCTTAGATAACAGGGAGGCCTACGGCTACACCTTC. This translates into CASSLDNREAYGYTF.

This CDR3 reads CASSQDLVGSIGYTF. The CDR3 nucleotides read TGTGCCAGCAGCCAAGATCTAGTCGGCAGTATCGGCTACACCTTC. The chain recombines TRBV3-1 (or the pseudogene TRBV3-2) with TRBJ1-2, with D unresolved. CDR1 and CDR2 from the germline V gene are LGHDT and YNNKEL (reference sequence). Trimming removed 0 bases from V and 8 bases from J, with 16 bases in between. The CDR3 has 15 amino acids.

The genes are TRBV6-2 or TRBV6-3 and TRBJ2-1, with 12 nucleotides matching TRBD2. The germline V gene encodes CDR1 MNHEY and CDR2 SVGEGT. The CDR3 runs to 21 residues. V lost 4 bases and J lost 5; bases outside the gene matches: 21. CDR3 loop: CASSSPPERLAGALRDNEQFF. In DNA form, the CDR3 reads TGTGCCAGCAGTTCCCCCCCCGAACGACTAGCGGGGGCCTTACGGGACAATGAGCAGTTCTTC.

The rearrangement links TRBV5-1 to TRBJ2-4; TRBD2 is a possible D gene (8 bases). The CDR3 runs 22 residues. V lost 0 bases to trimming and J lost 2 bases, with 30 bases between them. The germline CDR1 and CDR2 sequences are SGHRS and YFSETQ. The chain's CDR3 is CASSLARGEIGLAGYSKNIQYF. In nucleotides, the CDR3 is TGCGCCAGCAGCTTGGCCAGGGGGGAAATCGGACTAGCCGGTTACTCCAAAAACATTCAGTACTTC.

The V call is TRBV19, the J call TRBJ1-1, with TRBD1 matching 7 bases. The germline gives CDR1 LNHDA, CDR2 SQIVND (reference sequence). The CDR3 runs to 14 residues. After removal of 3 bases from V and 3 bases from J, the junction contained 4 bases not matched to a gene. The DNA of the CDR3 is TGTGCCAGTAGTATGGGCAGGGGGGACACTGAAGCTTTCTTT. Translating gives CASSMGRGDTEAFF.

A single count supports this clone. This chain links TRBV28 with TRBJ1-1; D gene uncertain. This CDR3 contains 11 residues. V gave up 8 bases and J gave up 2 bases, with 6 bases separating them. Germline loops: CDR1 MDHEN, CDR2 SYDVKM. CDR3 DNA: TGTGCCAGCGGATTAAACACTGAAGCTTTCTTT. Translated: CASGLNTEAFF.

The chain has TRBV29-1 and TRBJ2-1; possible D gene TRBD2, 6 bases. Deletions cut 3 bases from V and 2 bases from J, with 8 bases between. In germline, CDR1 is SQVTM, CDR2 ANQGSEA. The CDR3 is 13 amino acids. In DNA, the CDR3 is TGCAGCGTTGAGCCTAGCGCCTACAATGAGCAGTTCTTC. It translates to CSVEPSAYNEQFF.

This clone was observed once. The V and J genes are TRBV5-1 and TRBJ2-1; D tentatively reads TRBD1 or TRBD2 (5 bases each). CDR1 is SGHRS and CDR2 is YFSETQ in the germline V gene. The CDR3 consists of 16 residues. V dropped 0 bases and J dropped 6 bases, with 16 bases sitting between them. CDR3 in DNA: TGCGCCAGCAGCTTGGTAACCGGGACGAACGGCAATGAGCAGTTCTTC. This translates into CASSLVTGTNGNEQFF.

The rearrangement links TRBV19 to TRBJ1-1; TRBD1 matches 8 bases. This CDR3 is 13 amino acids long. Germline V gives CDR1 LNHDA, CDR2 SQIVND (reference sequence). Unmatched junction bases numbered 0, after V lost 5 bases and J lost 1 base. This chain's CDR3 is CASSGQGNTEAFF. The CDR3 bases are TGTGCCAGTAGTGGACAGGGGAACACTGAAGCTTTCTTT.

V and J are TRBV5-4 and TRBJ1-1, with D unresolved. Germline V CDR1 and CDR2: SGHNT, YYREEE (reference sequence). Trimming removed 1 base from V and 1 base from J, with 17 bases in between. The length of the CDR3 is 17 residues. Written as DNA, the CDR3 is TGTGCCAGCAGCTTGAAATCTCTGGGCACCTCGAACACTGAAGCTTTCTTT. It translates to CASSLKSLGTSNTEAFF.

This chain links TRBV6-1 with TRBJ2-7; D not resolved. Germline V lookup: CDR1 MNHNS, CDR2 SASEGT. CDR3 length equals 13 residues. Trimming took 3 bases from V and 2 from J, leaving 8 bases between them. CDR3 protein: CASSDDGTYEQYF. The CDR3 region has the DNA TGTGCCAGCAGTGACGACGGTACCTACGAGCAGTACTTC.

This chain's CDR3 is CASSERQGVHGYTF. CDR3 nucleotides: TGTGCCAGCAGTGAACGTCAGGGTGTCCATGGCTACACCTTC. The rearrangement uses TRBV2 and TRBJ1-2; possible D gene TRBD1, 5 bases. V was cut by 2 bases and J by 6 bases, with 13 bases left in between. Germline CDR1 and CDR2: SNHLY and FYNNEI. There are 14 residues in the CDR3.

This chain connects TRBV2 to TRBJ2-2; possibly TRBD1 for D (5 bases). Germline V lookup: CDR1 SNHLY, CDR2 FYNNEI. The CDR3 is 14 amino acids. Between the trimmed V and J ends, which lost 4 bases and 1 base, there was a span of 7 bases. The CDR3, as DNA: TGTGCCAGCAGTGTACAGGAGAACACCGGGGAGCTGTTTTTT. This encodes CASSVQENTGELFF.

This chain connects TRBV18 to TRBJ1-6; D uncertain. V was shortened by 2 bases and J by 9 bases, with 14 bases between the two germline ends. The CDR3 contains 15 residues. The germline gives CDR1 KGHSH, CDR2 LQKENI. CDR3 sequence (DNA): TGTGCCAGCTCACCAGGAGAGACTGGCGGTTCACCCCTCCACTTT. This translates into CASSPGETGGSPLHF. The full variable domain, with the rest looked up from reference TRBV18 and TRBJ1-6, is NAGVMQNPRHLVRRRGQEARLRCSPMKGHSHVYWYRQLPEEGLKFMVYLQKENIIDESGMPKERFSAEFPKEGPSILRIQQVVRGDSAAYFCASSPGETGGSPLHFGNGTRLTVT.

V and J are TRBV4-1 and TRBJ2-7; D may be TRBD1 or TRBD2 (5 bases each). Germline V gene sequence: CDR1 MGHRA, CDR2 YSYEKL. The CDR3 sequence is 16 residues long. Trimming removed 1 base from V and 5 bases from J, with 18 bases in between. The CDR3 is CASSQVTDGAGDEQYF. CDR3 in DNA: TGCGCCAGCAGCCAAGTCACCGACGGGGCTGGCGACGAGCAGTACTTC.

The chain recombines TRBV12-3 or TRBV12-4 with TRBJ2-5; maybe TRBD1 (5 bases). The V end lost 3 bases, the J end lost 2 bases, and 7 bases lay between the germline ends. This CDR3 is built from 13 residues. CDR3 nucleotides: TGTGCCAGCAGTTTCAAGGGGCAAGAGACCCAGTACTTC. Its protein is CASSFKGQETQYF.

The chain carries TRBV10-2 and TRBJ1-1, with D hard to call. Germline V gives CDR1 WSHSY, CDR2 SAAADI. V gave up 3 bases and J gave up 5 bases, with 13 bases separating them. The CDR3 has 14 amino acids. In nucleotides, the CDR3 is TGCGCCAGCAGTGATCACCGTAGCAGGACTGAAGCTTTCTTT. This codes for CASSDHRSRTEAFF.

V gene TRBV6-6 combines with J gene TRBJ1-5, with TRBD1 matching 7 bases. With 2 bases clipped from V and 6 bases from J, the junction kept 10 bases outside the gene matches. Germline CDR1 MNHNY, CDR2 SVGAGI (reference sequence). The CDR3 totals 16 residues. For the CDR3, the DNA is TGTGCCAGCAGTTACACAACGGGACAGACGGGTCAGCCCCAGCATTTT. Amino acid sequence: CASSYTTGQTGQPQHF.

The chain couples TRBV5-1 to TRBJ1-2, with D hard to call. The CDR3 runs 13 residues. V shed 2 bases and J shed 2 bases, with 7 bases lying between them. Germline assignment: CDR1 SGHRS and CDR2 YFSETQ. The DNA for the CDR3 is TGCGCCAGCAGCTTAAGACGGAACTATGGCTACACCTTC. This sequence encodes CASSLRRNYGYTF.

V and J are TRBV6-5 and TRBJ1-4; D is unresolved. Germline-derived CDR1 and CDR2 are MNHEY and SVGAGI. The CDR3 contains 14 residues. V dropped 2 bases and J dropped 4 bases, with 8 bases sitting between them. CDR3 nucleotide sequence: TGTGCCAGCAGTTACCGGACTTATAATGAAAAACTGTTTTTT. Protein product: CASSYRTYNEKLFF.

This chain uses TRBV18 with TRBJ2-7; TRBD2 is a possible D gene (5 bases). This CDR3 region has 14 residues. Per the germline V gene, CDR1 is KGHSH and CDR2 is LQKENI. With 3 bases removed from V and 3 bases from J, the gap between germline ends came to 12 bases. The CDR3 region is CASSPGGGGYEQYF. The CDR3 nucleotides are TGTGCCAGCTCACCCGGCGGAGGAGGCTACGAGCAGTACTTC.